This T cell receptor (beta chain) was documented in a study of blood T cell repertoires in COVID-19. Measured with immunoSEQ multiplex PCR; TCRdb has only the in-frame clones, and not every one. Counted here are some 99,000 clones, approximately 87% occurring once; the ten biggest clones make up around a sixth. Germline V lookup: CDR1 SGHTA, CDR2 FQGTGA. The length of the CDR3 is 14 residues. V shed 5 bases and J shed 7 bases, with 15 bases lying between them. This sequence joins TRBV7-3 and TRBJ2-1; perhaps TRBD2 as D (6 bases). The receptor's source is a woman in her sixties with acute or convalescent COVID-19. Sequenced input: peripheral blood. The CDR3 bases are TGTGCCAGCAGCCCCCCGGGACTGACTAATGAGCAGTTCTTC. Its translation: CASSPPGLTNEQFF.